This T cell receptor (beta chain) was recorded in a study of shared clonotypes between healthy human individuals. Study-wide context: For every donor, three CD4 naive, three CD4 memory, two CD8 naive and one CD8 memory plates were used.

This CDR3 region has 13 residues. V dropped 6 bases and J dropped 5; count of bases not matched to a gene: 4. Looked up from germline, CDR1 is LNHNV and CDR2 is YYDKDF (reference sequence). Regarding the study as a whole: Unshared clonotypes carried lower generation probabilities than those common to all four donors.

Regarding this clone: The antigen remains undetermined.

The naive CD8 population came from CD45RO-negative cells selected for CCR7, without terminally differentiated effector memory CD45RA+ cells. Those who donated were healthy HIV-negative adults, with no recent acute infections or vaccinations reported. The run depth of the assay was deep. Measured with immunoSEQ multiplex PCR; TCRdb has only the in-frame clones, and not every one. In the table there are millions of clones, just under 95% of which are singletons. The chain couples TRBV15 to TRBJ2-3, with 8 nucleotides matching TRBD1. The receptor's source is a man between 18 and 35 years old in good health. The sample consisted of naive CD8+ T cells sorted from blood. DNA for the CDR3: TGTGCCACCAGTACAGGGGGACAAGATACGCAGTATTTT. Its translation: CATSTGGQDTQYF.